Listed below are T cell receptor beta chains from one sample, sequenced in a study of blood T cell repertoires in COVID-19. Method: immunoSEQ multiplex PCR; TCRdb's copy keeps in-frame clones and lacks some. The sample comprises 80,000 to 130,000 clones, roughly 92% of which are singletons, and around 5.4% rests with the top ten. Specimen: peripheral blood. Source of these receptors: a man in his sixties or seventies with acute or convalescent COVID-19. The conserved cysteine and the conserved F or W are not part of the CDR3 here. A clone size is listed for some rows: how often the clone was seen (once, few, many), or a class if it is expanded.

clone_size: -
v_call: TRBV7-7
j_call: TRBJ2-5
cdr3_aa: ASSLDRGETQY

clone_size: -
v_call: TRBV10-2
j_call: TRBJ1-1
cdr3_aa: ASSELRTTTEAF

clone_size: -
v_call: TRBV29-1
j_call: TRBJ1-3
cdr3_aa: SVAWSTGNTIY

clone_size: -
v_call: TRBV9
j_call: TRBJ2-2
cdr3_aa: ASSVRDRRNTGELF

clone_size: once
v_call: TRBV4-3
j_call: TRBJ1-1
cdr3_aa: ASSRDLNGQGGTEAF

clone_size: -
v_call: TRBV19
j_call: TRBJ1-2
cdr3_aa: ASSGSDSAFGGYT

clone_size: -
v_call: TRBV6-5
j_call: TRBJ2-7
cdr3_aa: ATLSIGTGGGMQY

clone_size: few
v_call: TRBV7-9
j_call: TRBJ1-6
cdr3_aa: ASSLGGGEGNSPLH

clone_size: -
v_call: TRBV19
j_call: TRBJ2-7
cdr3_aa: ATQLPGGRDEQY

clone_size: -
v_call: TRBV28
j_call: TRBJ1-2
cdr3_aa: ASSSMEGAYGYT

clone_size: once
v_call: TRBV4-3
j_call: TRBJ2-2
cdr3_aa: ASSQDGAKRVTGELF

clone_size: -
v_call: TRBV27
j_call: TRBJ2-3
cdr3_aa: ASSLSGSHPDTQY

clone_size: -
v_call: TRBV19
j_call: TRBJ1-4
cdr3_aa: ASSIFPQRGLF

clone_size: -
v_call: TRBV3-1/TRBV3-2
j_call: TRBJ1-2
cdr3_aa: ASSFGGVVYGYT

clone_size: -
v_call: TRBV5-1
j_call: TRBJ2-5
cdr3_aa: ASRSSGGTSQETQY

clone_size: -
v_call: TRBV5-4
j_call: TRBJ1-3
cdr3_aa: ASSLAGTGRNTIY

clone_size: -
v_call: TRBV21-1
j_call: TRBJ1-1
cdr3_aa: ASSKGPEGACTEAF

clone_size: -
v_call: TRBV6-1
j_call: TRBJ1-1
cdr3_aa: ASSEQGRSEAF

clone_size: -
v_call: TRBV29-1
j_call: TRBJ2-1
cdr3_aa: SSLTAGGEQF

clone_size: -
v_call: TRBV24-1
j_call: TRBJ2-1
cdr3_aa: ATSDPTSGRALEQF

clone_size: few
v_call: TRBV5-6
j_call: TRBJ1-3
cdr3_aa: ASSIQGAVVGNTIY

clone_size: -
v_call: TRBV5-1
j_call: TRBJ1-5
cdr3_aa: ASSLEGGPNQPQH

clone_size: -
v_call: TRBV28
j_call: TRBJ2-1
cdr3_aa: ASSFRGADNEQF

clone_size: -
v_call: TRBV9
j_call: TRBJ2-1
cdr3_aa: ASSVDGGSGYNEQF